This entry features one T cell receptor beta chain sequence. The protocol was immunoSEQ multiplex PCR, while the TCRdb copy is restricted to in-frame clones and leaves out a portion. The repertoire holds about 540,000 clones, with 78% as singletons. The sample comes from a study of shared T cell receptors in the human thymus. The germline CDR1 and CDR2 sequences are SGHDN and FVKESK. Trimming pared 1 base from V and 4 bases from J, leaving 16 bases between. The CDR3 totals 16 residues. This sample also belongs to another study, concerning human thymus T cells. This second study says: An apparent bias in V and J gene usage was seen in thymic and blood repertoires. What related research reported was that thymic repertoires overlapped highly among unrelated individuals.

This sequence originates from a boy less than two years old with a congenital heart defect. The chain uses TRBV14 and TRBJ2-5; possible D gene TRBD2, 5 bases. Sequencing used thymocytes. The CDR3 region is CASSQGVREGRETQYF. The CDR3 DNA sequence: TGTGCCAGCAGCCAAGGAGTAAGGGAAGGGAGAGAGACCCAGTACTTC.